This TCR beta chain was identified in a study of CD8 T cells in Susac syndrome. cDNA came from around 0.5 to 1 ug RNA primed by random hexamers. Multiplex PCR with immunoSEQ amplified the TCR beta CDR3 across 54 Vbeta and 13 Jbeta. TCRdb re-derived calls from the immunoSEQ multiplex PCR reads in MiXCR, one entry per CDR3 protein. The table lists 92,000 or so distinct CDR3 sequences, roughly 96% of them singletons. A few counts support this clonotype. The CDR3 is made up of 13 amino acids. Deletions cut 1 base from V and 9 bases from J, with 7 bases between. The germline gives CDR1 SGHTA, CDR2 FQGTGA. Sequencing was performed on CD8+ T cells from PBMCs. The clonotype was recovered from a human donor with Susac syndrome. The chain carries TRBV7-3 and TRBJ1-6; D unclear. In DNA, the CDR3 is TGTGCCAGCAGCTTAAGTTATGGTTCACCCCTCCACTTT. Its translation is CASSLSYGSPLHF.